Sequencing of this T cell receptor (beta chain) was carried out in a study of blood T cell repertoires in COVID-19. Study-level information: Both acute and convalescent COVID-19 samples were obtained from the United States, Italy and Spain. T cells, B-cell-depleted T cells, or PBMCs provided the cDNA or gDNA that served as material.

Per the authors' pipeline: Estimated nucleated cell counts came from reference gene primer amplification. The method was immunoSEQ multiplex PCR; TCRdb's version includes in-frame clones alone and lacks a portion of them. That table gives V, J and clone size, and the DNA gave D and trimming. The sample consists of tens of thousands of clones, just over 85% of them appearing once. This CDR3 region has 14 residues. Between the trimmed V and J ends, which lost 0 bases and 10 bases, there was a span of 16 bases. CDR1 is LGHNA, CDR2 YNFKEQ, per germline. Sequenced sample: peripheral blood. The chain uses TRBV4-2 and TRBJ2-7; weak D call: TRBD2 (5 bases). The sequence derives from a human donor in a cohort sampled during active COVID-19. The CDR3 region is CASSQEFRDPHQYF. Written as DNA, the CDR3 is TGTGCCAGCAGCCAAGAATTTCGGGATCCACATCAGTACTTC.